The sequence of this T cell receptor (beta chain) was determined in a study of blood T cell repertoires in COVID-19. About the research overall: Donors in the United States, Italy and Spain gave samples during acute or convalescent COVID-19.

Enrollees, roughly 18 to 95 years old, lived in 24 US areas. There are 13 residues in the CDR3. Germline CDR1 is ENHRY and CDR2 is SYGVKD. V was clipped by 7 bases and J by 1 base, with 10 bases between them. Per the original methods: It was from reference gene primer amplification that nucleated cell counts were estimated. The protocol was immunoSEQ multiplex PCR, while the TCRdb copy is restricted to in-frame clones and leaves out a portion. That table is the source of V, J and clone size, and D and trimming were worked out from the DNA. This sample has 200,000 to 300,000 clones, with over 80% found just once. This clone was seen a handful of times.

This receptor was identified in a woman between 40 and 50 years old who had been exposed to COVID-19. This sequence joins TRBV10-3 and TRBJ1-1; the D is unclear. The specimen sequenced was PBMCs or T cells enriched from blood (not recorded which). CDR3 loop: CAIKVGRNTEAFF. CDR3 bases: TGTGCCATCAAGGTAGGGAGGAACACTGAAGCTTTCTTT.